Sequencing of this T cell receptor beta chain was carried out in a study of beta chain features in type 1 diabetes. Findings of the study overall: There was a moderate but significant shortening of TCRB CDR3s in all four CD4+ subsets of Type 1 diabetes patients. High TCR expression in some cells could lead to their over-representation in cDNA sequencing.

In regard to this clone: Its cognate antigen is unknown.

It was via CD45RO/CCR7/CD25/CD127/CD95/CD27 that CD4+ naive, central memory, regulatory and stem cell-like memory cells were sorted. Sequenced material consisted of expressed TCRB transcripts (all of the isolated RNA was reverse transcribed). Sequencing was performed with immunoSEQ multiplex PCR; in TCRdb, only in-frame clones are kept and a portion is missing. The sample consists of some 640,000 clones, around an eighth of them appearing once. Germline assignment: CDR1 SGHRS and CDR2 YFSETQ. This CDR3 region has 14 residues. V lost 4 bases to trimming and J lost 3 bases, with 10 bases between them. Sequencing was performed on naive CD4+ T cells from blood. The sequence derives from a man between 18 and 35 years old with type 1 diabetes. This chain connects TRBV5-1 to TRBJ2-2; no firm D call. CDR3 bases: TGCGCCAGCAGCCCCCCAGTCCACACCGGGGAGCTGTTTTTT. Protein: CASSPPVHTGELFF.